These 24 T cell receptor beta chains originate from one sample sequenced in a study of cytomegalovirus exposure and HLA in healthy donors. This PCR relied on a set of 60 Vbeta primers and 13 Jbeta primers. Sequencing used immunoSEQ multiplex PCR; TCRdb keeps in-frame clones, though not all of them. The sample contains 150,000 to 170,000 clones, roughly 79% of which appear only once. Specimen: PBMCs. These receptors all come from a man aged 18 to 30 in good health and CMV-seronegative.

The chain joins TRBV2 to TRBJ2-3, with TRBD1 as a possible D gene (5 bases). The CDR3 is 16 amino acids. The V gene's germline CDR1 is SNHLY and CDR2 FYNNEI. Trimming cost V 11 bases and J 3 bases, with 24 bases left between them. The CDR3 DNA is TGTGCCGCCGACACAGTTACCCAGGGTGGGACAGATACGCAGTATTTT. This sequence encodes CAADTVTQGGTDTQYF.

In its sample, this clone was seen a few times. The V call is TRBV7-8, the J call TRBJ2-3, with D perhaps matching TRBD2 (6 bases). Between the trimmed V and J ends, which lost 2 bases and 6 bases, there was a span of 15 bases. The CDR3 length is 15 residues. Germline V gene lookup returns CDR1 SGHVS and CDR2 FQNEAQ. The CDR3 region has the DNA TGTGCCAGCAGCTTAAGGACGGAGGGTTGGGATACGCAGTATTTT. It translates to CASSLRTEGWDTQYF.

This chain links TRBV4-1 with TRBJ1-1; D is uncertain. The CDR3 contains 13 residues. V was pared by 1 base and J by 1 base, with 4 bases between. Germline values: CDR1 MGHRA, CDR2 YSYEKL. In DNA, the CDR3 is TGCGCCAGCAGCCAAGGCAGGAACACTGAAGCTTTCTTT. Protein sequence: CASSQGRNTEAFF.

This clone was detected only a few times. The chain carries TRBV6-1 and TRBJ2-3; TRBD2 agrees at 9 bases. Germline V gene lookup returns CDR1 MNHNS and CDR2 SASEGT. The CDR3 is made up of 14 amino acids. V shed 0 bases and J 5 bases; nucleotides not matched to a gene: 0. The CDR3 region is CASSEARGGDTQYF. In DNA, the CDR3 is TGTGCCAGCAGTGAAGCGCGGGGGGGAGATACGCAGTATTTT.

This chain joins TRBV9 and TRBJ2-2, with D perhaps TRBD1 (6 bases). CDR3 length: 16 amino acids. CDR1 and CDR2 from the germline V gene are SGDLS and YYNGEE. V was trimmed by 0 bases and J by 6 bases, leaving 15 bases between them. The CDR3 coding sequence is TGTGCCAGCAGCGTAGGGACAGCTCGGTTTGCCGGGGAGCTGTTTTTT. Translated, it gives CASSVGTARFAGELFF.

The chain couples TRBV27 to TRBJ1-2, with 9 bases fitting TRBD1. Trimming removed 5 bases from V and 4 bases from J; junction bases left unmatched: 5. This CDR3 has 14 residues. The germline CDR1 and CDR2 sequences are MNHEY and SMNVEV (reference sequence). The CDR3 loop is CASSVQQGAYGYTF. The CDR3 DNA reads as TGTGCCAGCAGTGTTCAACAGGGGGCCTATGGCTACACCTTC.

The CDR3 sequence is CASSLGGVHEGEAFF. CDR3 coding DNA: TGTGCCAGCTCCCTCGGGGGGGTCCATGAGGGGGAAGCTTTCTTT. The chain links TRBV6-6 to TRBJ1-1, with D possibly TRBD1 on 5 matching bases. Between the trimmed V and J ends, which lost 8 bases and 8 bases, there was a span of 24 bases. The CDR3 is made up of 15 amino acids. Germline values: CDR1 MNHNY, CDR2 SVGAGI (reference sequence).

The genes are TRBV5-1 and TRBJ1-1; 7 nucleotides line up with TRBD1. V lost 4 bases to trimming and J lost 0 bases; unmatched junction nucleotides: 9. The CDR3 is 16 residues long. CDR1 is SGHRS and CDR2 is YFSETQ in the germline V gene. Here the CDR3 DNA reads TGCGCCAGCAGCCCCTACAGGGGACATTTGAACACTGAAGCTTTCTTT. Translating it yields CASSPYRGHLNTEAFF.

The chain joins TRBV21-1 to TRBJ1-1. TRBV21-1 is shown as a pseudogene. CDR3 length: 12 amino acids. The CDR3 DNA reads TGTGCCAGCAGCAAATCGGGTTCTGAAGCTTTCTTT. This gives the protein CASSKSGSEAFF.

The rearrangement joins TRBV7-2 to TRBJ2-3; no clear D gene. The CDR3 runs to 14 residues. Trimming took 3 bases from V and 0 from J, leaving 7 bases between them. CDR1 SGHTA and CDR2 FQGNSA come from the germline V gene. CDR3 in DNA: TGTGCCAGCAGCTTCACAGCTAGCACAGATACGCAGTATTTT. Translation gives CASSFTASTDTQYF.

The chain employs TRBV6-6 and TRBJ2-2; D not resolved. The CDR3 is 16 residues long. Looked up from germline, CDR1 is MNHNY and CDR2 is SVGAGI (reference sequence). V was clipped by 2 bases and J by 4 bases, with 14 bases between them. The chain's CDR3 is CASSYSSYPGTGELFF. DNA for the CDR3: TGTGCCAGCAGTTACAGTAGCTATCCTGGCACCGGGGAGCTGTTTTTT.

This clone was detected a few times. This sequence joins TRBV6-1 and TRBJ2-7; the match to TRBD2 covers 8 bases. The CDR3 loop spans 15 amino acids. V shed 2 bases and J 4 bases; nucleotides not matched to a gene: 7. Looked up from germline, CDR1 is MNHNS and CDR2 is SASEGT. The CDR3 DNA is TGTGCCAGCAGTGAACTAACGGGGGGGCGGTACGAGCAGTACTTC. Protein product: CASSELTGGRYEQYF.

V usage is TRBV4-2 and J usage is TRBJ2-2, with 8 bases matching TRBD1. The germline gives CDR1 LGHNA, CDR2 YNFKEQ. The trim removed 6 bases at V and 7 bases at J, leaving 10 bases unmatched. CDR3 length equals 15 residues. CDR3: CASRRQGAEGGELFF. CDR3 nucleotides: TGTGCCAGCAGAAGGCAGGGGGCGGAAGGCGGGGAGCTGTTTTTT.

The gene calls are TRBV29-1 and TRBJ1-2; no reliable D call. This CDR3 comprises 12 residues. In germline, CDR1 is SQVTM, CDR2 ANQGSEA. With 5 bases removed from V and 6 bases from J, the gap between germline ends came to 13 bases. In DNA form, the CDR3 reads TGCAGCGTTAATTCTTTGAGTGATGGCTACACCTTC. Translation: CSVNSLSDGYTF.

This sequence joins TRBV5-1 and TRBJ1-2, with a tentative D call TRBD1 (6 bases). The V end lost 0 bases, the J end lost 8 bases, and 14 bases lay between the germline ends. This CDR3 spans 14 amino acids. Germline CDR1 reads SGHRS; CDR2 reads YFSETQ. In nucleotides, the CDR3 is TGCGCCAGCAGCTTGGGGGCAGGGGTGGACGGCTACACCTTC. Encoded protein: CASSLGAGVDGYTF.

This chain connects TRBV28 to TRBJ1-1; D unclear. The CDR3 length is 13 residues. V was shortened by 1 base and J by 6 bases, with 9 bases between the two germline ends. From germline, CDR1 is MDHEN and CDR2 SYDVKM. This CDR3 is CASSLLSGAEAFF. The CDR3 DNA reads TGTGCCAGCAGTTTATTATCCGGAGCTGAAGCTTTCTTT.

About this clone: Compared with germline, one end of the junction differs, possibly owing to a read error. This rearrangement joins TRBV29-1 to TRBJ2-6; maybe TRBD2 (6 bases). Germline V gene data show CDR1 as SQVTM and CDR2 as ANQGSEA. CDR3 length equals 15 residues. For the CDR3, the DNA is TGCAGCGTTCTCGGGACTTCATCTGGGGCCAACGGCCTGACTTTC. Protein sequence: CSVLGTSSGANGLTF.

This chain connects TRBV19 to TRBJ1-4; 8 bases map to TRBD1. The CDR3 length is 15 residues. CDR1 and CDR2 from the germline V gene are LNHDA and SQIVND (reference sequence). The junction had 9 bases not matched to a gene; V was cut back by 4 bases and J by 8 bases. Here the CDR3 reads CASSTIAGGPEKLFF. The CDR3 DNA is TGTGCCAGTAGTACCATCGCAGGGGGCCCAGAAAAACTGTTTTTT.

CDR3 sequence: CALSGYGYTF. The CDR3, as DNA: TGTGCCCTGAGCGGGTACGGCTACACCTTC. The V call is TRBV30, the J call TRBJ1-2; no clear D. With 8 bases removed from V and 8 bases from J, the gap between germline ends came to 12 bases. In germline, CDR1 is GTSNPN, CDR2 SVGIG (reference sequence). The CDR3 loop spans 10 amino acids.

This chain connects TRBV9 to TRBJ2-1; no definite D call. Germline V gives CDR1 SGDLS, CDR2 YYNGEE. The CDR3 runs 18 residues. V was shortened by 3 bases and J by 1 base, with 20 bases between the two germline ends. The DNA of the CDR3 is TGTGCCAGCAGCGGAGATACGATGGGCAGGCCTTCCTACAATGAGCAGTTCTTC. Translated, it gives CASSGDTMGRPSYNEQFF.

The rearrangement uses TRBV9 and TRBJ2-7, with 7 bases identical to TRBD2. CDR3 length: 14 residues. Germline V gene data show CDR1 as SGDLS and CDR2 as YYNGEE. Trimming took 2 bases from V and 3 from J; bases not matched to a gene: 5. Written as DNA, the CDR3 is TGTGCCAGCAGCGTCGATTGGGGGGGCTACGAGCAGTACTTC. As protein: CASSVDWGGYEQYF.

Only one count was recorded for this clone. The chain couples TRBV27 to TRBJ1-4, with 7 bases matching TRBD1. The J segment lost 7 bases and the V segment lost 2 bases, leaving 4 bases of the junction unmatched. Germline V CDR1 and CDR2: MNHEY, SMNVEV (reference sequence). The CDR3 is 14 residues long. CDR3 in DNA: TGTGCCAGCAGTTTAAGGGGGCCTGGTGAAAAACTGTTTTTT. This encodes CASSLRGPGEKLFF.

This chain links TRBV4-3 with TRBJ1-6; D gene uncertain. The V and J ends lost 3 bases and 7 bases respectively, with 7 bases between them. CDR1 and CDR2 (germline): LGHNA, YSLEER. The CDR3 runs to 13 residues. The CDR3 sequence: CASSQEQNSPLHF. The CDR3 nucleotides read TGCGCCAGCAGCCAGGAACAGAATTCACCCCTCCACTTT.

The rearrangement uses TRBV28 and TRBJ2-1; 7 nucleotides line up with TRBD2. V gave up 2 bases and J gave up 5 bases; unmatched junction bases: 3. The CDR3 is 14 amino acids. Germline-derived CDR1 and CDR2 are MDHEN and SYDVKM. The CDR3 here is CASSLTLADNEQFF. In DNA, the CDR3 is TGTGCCAGCAGTTTAACTCTAGCGGACAATGAGCAGTTCTTC.